This TCR beta chain was observed in a study of blood T cell repertoires in COVID-19. For the study at large: Acute and convalescent COVID-19 samples came from the United States, Italy and Spain. In each case, the material was cDNA or gDNA derived from T cells, B-cell-depleted T cells, or PBMCs.

The germline V gene encodes CDR1 SGHNT and CDR2 YYREEE (reference sequence). The CDR3 is 16 residues long. The V segment lost 5 bases and the J segment 7 bases; nucleotides outside the gene matches: 12. Clones were read by immunoSEQ multiplex PCR, and TCRdb kept only the in-frame ones, dropping some. The sample lists 55,000 to 65,000 clones, less than 90% occurring once. The sample comprised peripheral blood. This TCR was recovered from a man older than 75 in a cohort sampled during active COVID-19. The rearrangement joins TRBV5-4 to TRBJ1-6, with 7 bases matching TRBD1. The chain's CDR3 is CASRTDAGTVNSPLHF. DNA for the CDR3: TGTGCCAGCAGAACGGACGCCGGGACAGTGAATTCACCCCTCCACTTT.